One T cell receptor (beta chain) is described in this entry. The antigen is undetermined. This entry is derived from a study of immune evolution from preneoplasia to lung adenocarcinoma. Study-level points and caveats: Later-stage lesions seemingly showed higher T cell density and diversity than normal lung.

The length of the CDR3 is 17 residues. Trimming stripped 0 bases from V and 4 bases from J, with 13 bases between. Germline V gives CDR1 LGHNA, CDR2 YNFKEQ. Patients had resection in Japan or China between about 2014 and 2017. Histologic diagnosis was independently verified by two lung pathologists. The method was immunoSEQ multiplex PCR; TCRdb's version includes in-frame clones alone and lacks a portion of them. The table includes 15,000 or so clones, 65% to 90% detected once. What was sequenced was FFPE lung adenocarcinoma in situ tissue. V is TRBV4-2 and J is TRBJ2-6; a weak D match, TRBD2 (5 bases). This sequence was found in a donor of 70 years or more with lung adenocarcinoma. This CDR3 is CASSQDRNPGGANVLTF. The CDR3 region has the DNA TGTGCCAGCAGCCAAGATCGCAACCCGGGAGGGGCCAACGTCCTGACTTTC.